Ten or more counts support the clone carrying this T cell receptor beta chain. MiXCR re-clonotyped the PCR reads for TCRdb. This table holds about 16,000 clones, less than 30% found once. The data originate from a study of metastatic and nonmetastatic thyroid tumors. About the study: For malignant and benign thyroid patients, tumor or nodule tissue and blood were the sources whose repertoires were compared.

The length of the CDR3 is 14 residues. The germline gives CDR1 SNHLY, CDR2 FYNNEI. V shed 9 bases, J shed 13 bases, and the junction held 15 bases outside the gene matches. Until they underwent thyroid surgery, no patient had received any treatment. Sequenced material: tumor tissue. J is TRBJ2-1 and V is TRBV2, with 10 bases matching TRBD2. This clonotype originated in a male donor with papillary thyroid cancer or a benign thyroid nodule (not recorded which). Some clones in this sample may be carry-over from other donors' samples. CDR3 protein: CARPRASGSAGQFF. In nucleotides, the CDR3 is TGTGCCAGACCGAGGGCTAGCGGGAGCGCGGGACAGTTCTTC.